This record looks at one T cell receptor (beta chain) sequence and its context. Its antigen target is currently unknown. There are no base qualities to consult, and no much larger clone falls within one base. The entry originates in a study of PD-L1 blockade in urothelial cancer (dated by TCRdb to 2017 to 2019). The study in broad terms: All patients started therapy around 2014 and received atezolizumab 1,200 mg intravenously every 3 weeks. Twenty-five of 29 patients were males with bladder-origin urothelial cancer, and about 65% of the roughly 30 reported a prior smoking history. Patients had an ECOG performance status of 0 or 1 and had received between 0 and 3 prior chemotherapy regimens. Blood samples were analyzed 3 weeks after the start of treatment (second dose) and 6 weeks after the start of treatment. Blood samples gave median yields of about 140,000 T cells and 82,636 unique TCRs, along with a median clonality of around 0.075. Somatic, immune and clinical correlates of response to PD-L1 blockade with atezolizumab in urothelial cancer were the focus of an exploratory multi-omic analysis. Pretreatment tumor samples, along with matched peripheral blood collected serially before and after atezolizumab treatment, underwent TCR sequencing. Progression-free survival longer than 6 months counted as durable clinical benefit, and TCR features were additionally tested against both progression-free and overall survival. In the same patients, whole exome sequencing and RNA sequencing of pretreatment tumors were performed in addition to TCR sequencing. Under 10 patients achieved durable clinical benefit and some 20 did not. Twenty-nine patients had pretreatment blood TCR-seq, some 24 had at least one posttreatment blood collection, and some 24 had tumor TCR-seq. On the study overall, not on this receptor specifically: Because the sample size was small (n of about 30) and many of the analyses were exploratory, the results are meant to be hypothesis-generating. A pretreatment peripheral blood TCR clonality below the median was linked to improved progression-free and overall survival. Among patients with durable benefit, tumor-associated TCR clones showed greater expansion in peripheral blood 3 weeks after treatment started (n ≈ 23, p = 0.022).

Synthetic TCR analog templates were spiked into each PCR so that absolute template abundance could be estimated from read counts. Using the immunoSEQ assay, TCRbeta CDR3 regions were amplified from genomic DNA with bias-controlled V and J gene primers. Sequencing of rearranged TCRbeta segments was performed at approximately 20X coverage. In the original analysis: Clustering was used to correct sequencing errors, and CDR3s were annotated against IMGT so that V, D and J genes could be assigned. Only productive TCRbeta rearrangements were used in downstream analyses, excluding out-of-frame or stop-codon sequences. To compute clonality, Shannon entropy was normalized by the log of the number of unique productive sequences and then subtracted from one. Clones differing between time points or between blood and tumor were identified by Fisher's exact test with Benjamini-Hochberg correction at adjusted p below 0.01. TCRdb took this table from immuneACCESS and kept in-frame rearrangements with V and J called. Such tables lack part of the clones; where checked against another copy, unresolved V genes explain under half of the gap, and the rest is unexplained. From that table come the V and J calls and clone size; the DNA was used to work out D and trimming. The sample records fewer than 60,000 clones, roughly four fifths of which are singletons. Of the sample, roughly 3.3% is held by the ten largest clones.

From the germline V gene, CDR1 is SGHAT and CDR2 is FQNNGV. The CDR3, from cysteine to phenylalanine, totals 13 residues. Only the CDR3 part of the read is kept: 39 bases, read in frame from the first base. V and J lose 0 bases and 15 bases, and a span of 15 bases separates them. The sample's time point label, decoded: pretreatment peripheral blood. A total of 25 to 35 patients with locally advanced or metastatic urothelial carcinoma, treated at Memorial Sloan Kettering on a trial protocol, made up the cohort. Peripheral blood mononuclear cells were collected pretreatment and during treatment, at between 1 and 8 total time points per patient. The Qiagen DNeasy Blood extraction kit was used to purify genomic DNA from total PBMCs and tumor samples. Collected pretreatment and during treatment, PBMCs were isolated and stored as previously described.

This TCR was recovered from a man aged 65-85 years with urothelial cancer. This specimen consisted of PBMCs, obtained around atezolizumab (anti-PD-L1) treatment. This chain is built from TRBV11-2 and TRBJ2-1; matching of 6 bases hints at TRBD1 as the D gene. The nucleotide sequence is TGTGCCAGCAGCTTAGATCGAGACAGGCGACCGTTCTTC. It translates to CASSLDRDRRPFF.